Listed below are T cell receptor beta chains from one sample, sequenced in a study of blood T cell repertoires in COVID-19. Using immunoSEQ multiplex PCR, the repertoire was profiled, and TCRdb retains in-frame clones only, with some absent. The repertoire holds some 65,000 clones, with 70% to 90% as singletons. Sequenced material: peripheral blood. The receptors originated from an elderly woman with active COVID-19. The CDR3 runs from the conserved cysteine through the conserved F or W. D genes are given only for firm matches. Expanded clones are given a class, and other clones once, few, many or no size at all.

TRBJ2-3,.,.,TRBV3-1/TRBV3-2,CASSQAPRWRGPGTDTQYF,TGTGCCAGCAGCCAAGCCCCCCGTTGGCGGGGGCCAGGGACAGATACGCAGTATTTT
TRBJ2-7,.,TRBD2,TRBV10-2,CASRSGGGWEQYF,TGCGCCAGCAGGAGCGGGGGGGGCTGGGAGCAGTACTTC
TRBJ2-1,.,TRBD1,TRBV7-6,CASSLRTGSYNEQFF,TGTGCCAGCAGCTTAAGGACAGGGTCCTACAATGAGCAGTTCTTC
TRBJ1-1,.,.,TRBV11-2,CASSLGLFSGVQPEAFF,TGTGCCAGCAGCTTAGGTTTGTTCTCGGGGGTACAGCCTGAAGCTTTCTTT
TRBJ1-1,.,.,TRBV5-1,CASSLWEGMDTEAFF,TGCGCCAGCAGCCTCTGGGAGGGAATGGACACTGAAGCTTTCTTT
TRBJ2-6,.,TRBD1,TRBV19,CASRTGGAGANVLTF,TGTGCCAGTAGGACAGGGGGTGCTGGGGCCAACGTCCTGACTTTC
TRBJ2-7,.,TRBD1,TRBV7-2,CASSPRDRGNKYF,TGTGCCAGCAGCCCCCGGGACAGGGGGAATAAGTACTTC
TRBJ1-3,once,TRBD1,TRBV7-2,CASSPWTGSSGNTIYF,TGTGCCAGCAGCCCCTGGACAGGGAGCTCTGGAAACACCATATATTTT
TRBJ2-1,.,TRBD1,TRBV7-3,CASSPGTGGREQFF,TGTGCCAGCAGCCCCGGGACAGGGGGCCGTGAGCAGTTCTTC
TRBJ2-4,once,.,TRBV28,CASSSPVQAKNIQYF,TGTGCCAGCAGTTCCCCGGTCCAAGCCAAAAACATTCAGTACTTC
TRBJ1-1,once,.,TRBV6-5,CASSSRGEAFF,TGTGCCAGCAGTTCCCGCGGTGAAGCTTTCTTT
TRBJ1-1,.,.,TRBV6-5,CASQDELNTEAFF,TGTGCCAGCCAGGATGAGCTGAACACTGAAGCTTTCTTT
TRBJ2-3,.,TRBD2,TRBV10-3,CAISEAGGPANTQYF,TGTGCCATCAGTGAGGCGGGGGGGCCTGCAAATACGCAGTATTTT
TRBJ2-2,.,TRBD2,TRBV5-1,CASSLVSLAGAANTGELFF,TGCGCCAGCAGCTTGGTATCGCTAGCGGGGGCCGCGAACACCGGGGAGCTGTTTTTT
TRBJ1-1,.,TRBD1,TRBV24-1,CATSDSGRGLAEAFF,TGTGCCACCAGTGATTCAGGCAGGGGGCTGGCTGAAGCTTTCTTT
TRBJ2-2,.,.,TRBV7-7,CASSLEEGSGELFF,TGTGCTAGCAGCTTAGAGGAGGGGTCCGGGGAGCTGTTTTTT
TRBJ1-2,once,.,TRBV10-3,CAISEHGGNYGYTF,TGTGCCATCAGTGAGCACGGAGGGAACTATGGCTACACCTTC
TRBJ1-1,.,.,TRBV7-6,CASSLEDRGGTEAFF,TGTGCCAGCAGCTTAGAAGACCGAGGTGGCACTGAAGCTTTCTTT
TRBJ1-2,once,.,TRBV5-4,CASGMGGNYGYTF,TGTGCCAGTGGAATGGGGGGGAACTATGGCTACACCTTC
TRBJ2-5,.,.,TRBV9,CASSVNGQLILETQYF,TGTGCCAGCAGCGTAAACGGACAGCTAATTCTCGAGACCCAGTACTTC
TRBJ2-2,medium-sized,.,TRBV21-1,CASMSRGLAENTGELFF,TGTGCCAGCATGAGCAGGGGGCTAGCGGAGAACACCGGGGAGCTGTTTTTT
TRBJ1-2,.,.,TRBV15,CATSRDLETTRSGYTF,TGTGCCACCAGCAGAGATCTGGAGACCACAAGGAGTGGCTACACCTTC
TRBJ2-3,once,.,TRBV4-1,CASSQESGDLDTQYF,TGCGCCAGCAGCCAAGAGTCAGGGGACCTTGATACGCAGTATTTT
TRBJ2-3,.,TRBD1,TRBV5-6,CASSLTGASTDTQYF,TGTGCCAGCAGCTTGACAGGGGCTAGCACAGATACGCAGTATTTT
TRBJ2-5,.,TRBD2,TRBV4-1,CASSPGLAGGPRLKTQYF,TGCGCCAGCAGCCCCGGACTAGCGGGGGGGCCGAGGCTTAAGACCCAGTACTTC
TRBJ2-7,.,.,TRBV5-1,CASSLNSPYEQYF,TGCGCCAGCAGCTTAAACAGTCCCTACGAGCAGTACTTC
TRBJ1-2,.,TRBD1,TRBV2,CASSRTGTDGYTF,TGTGCCAGCAGCCGGACAGGGACGGACGGCTACACCTTC
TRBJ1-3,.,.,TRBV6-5,CASSYSGGSGNTIYF,TGTGCCAGCAGTTACTCCGGCGGCTCTGGAAACACCATATATTTT
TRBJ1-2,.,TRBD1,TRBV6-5,CASRTLGQAYGYTF,TGTGCCAGCAGAACCTTGGGACAGGCTTATGGCTACACCTTC
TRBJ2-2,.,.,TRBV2,CASSKSSPGELFF,TGTGCCAGCAGTAAAAGCTCCCCCGGGGAGCTGTTTTTT
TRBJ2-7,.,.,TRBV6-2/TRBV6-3,CASSSQLSGQLGLDEQYF,TGTGCCAGCAGTTCTCAACTCAGCGGACAGTTGGGATTGGACGAGCAGTACTTC
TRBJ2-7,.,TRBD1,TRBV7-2,CASSLLQGAREQYF,TGTGCCAGCAGCTTACTACAGGGGGCAAGGGAGCAGTACTTC
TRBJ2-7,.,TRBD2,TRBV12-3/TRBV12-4,CASSSTSGHEQYF,TGTGCCAGCAGTTCCACTAGCGGCCACGAGCAGTACTTC
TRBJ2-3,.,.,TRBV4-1,CASSQGGATADTQYF,TGCGCCAGCAGCCAAGGTGGAGCAACGGCAGATACGCAGTATTTT
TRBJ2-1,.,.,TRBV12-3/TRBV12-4,CASRTMRDRQFF,TGTGCCAGCAGGACAATGCGGGACAGGCAGTTCTTC
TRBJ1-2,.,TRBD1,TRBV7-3,CASSSGQGPYGYTF,TGTGCCAGCAGCTCAGGACAGGGTCCCTATGGCTACACCTTC
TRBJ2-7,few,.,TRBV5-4,CASSFYPPDRPSYEQYF,TGTGCCAGCAGCTTTTATCCTCCGGACAGACCCTCCTACGAGCAGTACTTC